These T cell receptor beta chains were read from a single sample in a study of blood T cell repertoires in COVID-19. Clones were read by immunoSEQ multiplex PCR, and TCRdb kept only the in-frame ones, dropping some. The table lists 200,000 to 250,000 clones, 80% to 90% of them singletons. Sequenced: PBMCs or T cells enriched from blood (not recorded which). The receptors come from a woman aged 25 to 39 with acute COVID-19. CDR3s include the opening cysteine and the closing phenylalanine or tryptophan. The order of the fields is clone size, J gene, D gene, V gene, CDR3 protein, CDR3 DNA. A D gene is named only where the DNA matches it firmly. Size is stated for part of the rows, as once, few or many counts, or as a class when the clone is expanded.

>-|TRBJ1-1|-|TRBV4-1
CASSQVRGRGVNTEAFF
TGCGCCAGCAGCCAAGTAAGGGGGAGGGGAGTGAACACTGAAGCTTTCTTT
>once|TRBJ1-1|-|TRBV15
CATSRDRNTEAFF
TGTGCCACCAGCAGAGACCGGAACACTGAAGCTTTCTTT
>-|TRBJ2-7|TRBD1|TRBV19
CASGQGGPYEQYF
TGTGCCAGCGGACAGGGAGGTCCCTACGAGCAGTACTTC
>-|TRBJ1-6|-|TRBV6-2/TRBV6-3
CASSWAGSGNSPLHF
TGTGCCAGCAGTTGGGCAGGATCTGGTAATTCACCCCTCCACTTT
>-|TRBJ1-4|-|TRBV30
CAWKTGDRAEKLFF
TGTGCCTGGAAAACTGGCGATAGAGCGGAAAAACTGTTTTTT
>few|TRBJ1-6|TRBD1|TRBV4-1
CASSLGQGARNSPLHF
TGCGCCAGCAGCCTCGGACAGGGGGCACGGAATTCACCCCTCCACTTT
>-|TRBJ2-1|-|TRBV19
CASSDSETVTYNEQFF
TGTGCCAGTAGTGACTCCGAGACAGTTACCTACAATGAGCAGTTCTTC
>-|TRBJ2-1|-|TRBV7-9
CASSLVAGPNNEQFF
TGTGCCAGCAGCTTAGTGGCGGGGCCGAACAATGAGCAGTTCTTC
>few|TRBJ1-1|-|TRBV28
CASSQTGFMNTEAFF
TGTGCCAGCAGTCAAACAGGGTTTATGAACACTGAAGCTTTCTTT
>-|TRBJ1-2|-|TRBV5-5
CASSLTLRPLAPYGYTF
TGTGCCAGCAGCTTGACTTTGAGACCTCTAGCGCCCTATGGCTACACCTTC
>-|TRBJ1-2|TRBD1|TRBV10-3
CAISGDRAGYGYTF
TGTGCCATCAGTGGTGACAGGGCTGGCTATGGCTACACCTTC
>-|TRBJ1-1|TRBD1|TRBV27
CASSFTGQGITEAFF
TGTGCCAGCAGTTTTACGGGACAGGGGATAACTGAAGCTTTCTTT
>few|TRBJ1-3|-|TRBV12-3/TRBV12-4
CASSLQSGNTIYF
TGTGCCAGCAGTTTACAGTCCGGAAACACCATATATTTT
>-|TRBJ2-5|TRBD2|TRBV19
CASSIGGVQETQYF
TGTGCCAGTAGTATCGGGGGGGTCCAAGAGACCCAGTACTTC
>-|TRBJ2-1|TRBD2|TRBV5-6
CASSNSSGGPCPQFF
TGTGCCAGCAGCAACTCTAGCGGGGGGCCGTGTCCGCAGTTCTTC
>-|TRBJ2-1|TRBD2|TRBV4-2
CASSQVPRTSGGVISYNEQFF
TGTGCCAGCAGCCAAGTACCGCGGACTAGCGGGGGGGTTATATCCTACAATGAGCAGTTCTTC
>-|TRBJ2-6|TRBD1|TRBV5-8
CASSGGQGSSGANVLTF
TGTGCCAGCAGCGGGGGACAGGGATCATCTGGGGCCAACGTCCTGACTTTC
>-|TRBJ1-1|TRBD1|TRBV5-1
CASSLDRGSIMNTEAFF
TGCGCCAGCAGCTTGGACAGGGGGTCCATAATGAACACTGAAGCTTTCTTT
>-|TRBJ1-4|-|TRBV4-3
CASSQGGVQEKLFF
TGCGCCAGCAGCCAAGGGGGCGTCCAAGAAAAACTGTTTTTT
>-|TRBJ2-1|TRBD2|TRBV5-1
CASSAGLAGETGWDEQFF
TGCGCCAGCAGCGCGGGACTAGCGGGGGAGACGGGCTGGGATGAGCAGTTCTTC
>once|TRBJ1-1|-|TRBV3-1/TRBV3-2
CASSPDQGNTEAFF
TGTGCCAGCAGCCCAGATCAGGGGAACACTGAAGCTTTCTTT
>-|TRBJ1-6|TRBD1|TRBV13
CASSLHGTDGNSPLHF
TGTGCCAGCAGCTTACACGGGACAGATGGAAATTCACCCCTCCACTTT
>once|TRBJ1-2|-|TRBV7-9
CASSLLGSRGGGLYGYTF
TGTGCCAGCAGCTTACTTGGTTCACGGGGAGGAGGGCTCTATGGCTACACCTTC
>-|TRBJ1-1|-|TRBV4-3
CASSQDLTSNTEAFF
TGCGCCAGCAGCCAAGACCTTACATCAAACACTGAAGCTTTCTTT
>once|TRBJ1-4|TRBD1|TRBV5-5
CASSSQGQNEKLFF
TGTGCCAGCAGCTCACAGGGGCAGAATGAAAAACTGTTTTTT
>-|TRBJ1-5|-|TRBV7-6
CASSLAASAVSNQPQHF
TGTGCCAGCAGCTTAGCCGCTAGTGCGGTAAGCAATCAGCCCCAGCATTTT
>few|TRBJ1-2|TRBD1|TRBV2
CASSPGQYNYGYTF
TGTGCCAGCAGTCCGGGACAGTATAACTATGGCTACACCTTC
>-|TRBJ2-2|-|TRBV15
CATSRDRGHATGELFF
TGTGCCACCAGCAGAGACAGGGGCCATGCGACCGGGGAGCTGTTTTTT